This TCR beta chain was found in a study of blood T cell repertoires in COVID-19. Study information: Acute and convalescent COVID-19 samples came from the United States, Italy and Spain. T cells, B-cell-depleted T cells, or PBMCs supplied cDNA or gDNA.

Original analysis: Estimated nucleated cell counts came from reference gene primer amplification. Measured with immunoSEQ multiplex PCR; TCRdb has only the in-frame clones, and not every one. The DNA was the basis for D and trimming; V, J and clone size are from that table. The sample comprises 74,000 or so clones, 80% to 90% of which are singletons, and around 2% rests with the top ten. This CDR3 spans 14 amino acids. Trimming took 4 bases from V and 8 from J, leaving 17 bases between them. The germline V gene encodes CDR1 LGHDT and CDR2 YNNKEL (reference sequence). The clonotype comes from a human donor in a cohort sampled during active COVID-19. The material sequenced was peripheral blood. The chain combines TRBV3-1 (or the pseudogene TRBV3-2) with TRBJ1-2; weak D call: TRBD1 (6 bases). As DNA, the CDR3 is TGTGCCAGCAGCCTCGGACCACAGGGTTCGGGCTACACCTTC. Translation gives CASSLGPQGSGYTF.